These 3 T cell receptor beta chains were all obtained from the same sample, sequenced in a study of blood T cell repertoires in COVID-19. Some clones are missing from TCRdb's copy, which holds only in-frame ones; the method was immunoSEQ multiplex PCR. The sample holds approximately 150,000 clones; roughly nine tenths are singletons and the top ten take roughly 2.5%. Source material: peripheral blood. The receptors were sampled from a human donor with COVID-19, enrolled during active disease. The donor label of this sample is uncertain.

V usage is TRBV5-1 and J usage is TRBJ2-7, with 8 bases lining up with TRBD1. V was clipped by 4 bases and J by 2 bases; unmatched bases: 5. CDR1 is SGHRS and CDR2 is YFSETQ in the germline V gene. The CDR3 has 14 amino acids. CDR3 protein: CASSGTGQAYEQYF. DNA for the CDR3: TGCGCCAGCAGCGGGACGGGACAGGCCTACGAGCAGTACTTC.

This chain joins TRBV27 and TRBJ1-6; D gene uncertain. V was cut by 3 bases and J by 4 bases, with 7 bases left in between. The V gene's germline CDR1 is MNHEY and CDR2 SMNVEV (reference sequence). This CDR3 spans 14 amino acids. The CDR3 region has the DNA TGTGCCAGCAGTTTGAGGGCTTATAATTCACCCCTCCACTTT. Translating it yields CASSLRAYNSPLHF.

The chain employs TRBV3-1 (or the pseudogene TRBV3-2) and TRBJ2-7; a weak D match, TRBD2 (6 bases). V lost 1 base, J lost 3 bases, and 10 bases lay in between. The CDR3 sequence is 14 residues long. CDR1 is LGHDT and CDR2 is YNNKEL in the germline V gene (reference sequence). The CDR3 loop is CASSQGGTLYEQYF. For the CDR3, the DNA is TGTGCCAGCAGCCAAGGGGGGACTCTCTACGAGCAGTACTTC.